The clone carrying this T cell receptor (beta chain) was observed once. This sample was included in a study of blood T cell repertoires in COVID-19. The CDR3 extends over 14 amino acids. The ends lost 1 base at V and 10 bases at J; junction bases unmatched: 4. The germline gives CDR1 LGHNA, CDR2 YSLEER. The method was immunoSEQ multiplex PCR; TCRdb's version includes in-frame clones alone and lacks a portion of them. Here the sample spans tens of thousands of clones, roughly 89% being singletons. This receptor was identified in a woman of 80 years or more with active COVID-19. The chain combines TRBV4-3 with TRBJ1-6; the match to TRBD1 covers 7 bases. The sequencing input was peripheral blood. The CDR3 bases are TGCGCCAGCAGCCAAGGGGACAGTCGGTCACCCCTCCACTTT. The encoded protein is CASSQGDSRSPLHF.